Sequencing of this TCR beta chain was carried out in a study of blood T cells in healthy people across ages. The germline CDR1 and CDR2 sequences are DFQATT and SNEGSKA (reference sequence). This CDR3 spans 14 amino acids. Trimming left V 3 bases short and J 0 bases short, with 10 bases between. A second 7 to 11 cycle PCR used barcoded and J-beta primers. TCRdb called the 5' RACE reads again in MiXCR, with one record for every CDR3 protein. The sample yields under 2,000,000 distinct CDR3 sequences, about 50% seen once. This TCR was recovered from a woman in her 40s in good health. The genes are TRBV20-1 and TRBJ2-3; D perhaps matches TRBD2 (5 bases). What was sequenced was blood. This chain's CDR3 is CSARPGLSTDTQYF. In DNA form, the CDR3 reads TGCAGTGCTAGGCCCGGACTTAGCACAGATACGCAGTATTTT.